What follows are 15 T cell receptor beta chains derived from one specimen sequenced in a study of blood T cell repertoires in COVID-19. Generated by immunoSEQ multiplex PCR, the TCRdb table keeps only in-frame clones and is missing some. The sample shows under 300,000 clones, approximately 80% of them seen only once. The sequencing sample was made of peripheral blood. The receptors were gathered from a man aged 25-40 years who had recovered from COVID-19.

The genes are TRBV7-8 and TRBJ2-2; D is possibly TRBD2 (6 bases). The CDR3 contains 19 residues. Trimming removed 5 bases from V and 7 bases from J, with 29 bases in between. Germline CDR1 and CDR2: SGHVS and FQNEAQ. CDR3: CASSLVLSPYRGKGGELFF. The CDR3 coding sequence is TGTGCCAGCAGCCTCGTATTGAGCCCATATCGGGGGAAGGGCGGGGAGCTGTTTTTT. The full variable domain, its missing parts supplied by reference TRBV7-8 and TRBJ2-2, is GAGVSQSPRYKVAKRGQDVALRCDPISGHVSLFWYQQALGQGPEFLTYFQNEAQLDKSGLPSDRFFAERPEGSVSTLKIQRTQQEDSAVYLCASSLVLSPYRGKGGELFFGEGSRLTVL.

This rearrangement joins TRBV7-9 to TRBJ2-5, with D perhaps matching TRBD1 (6 bases). V lost 7 bases and J 5 bases, leaving 26 bases between the germline ends. The CDR3 covers 17 residues. Germline CDR1 reads SEHNR; CDR2 reads FQNEAQ (reference sequence). The CDR3 DNA sequence: TGTGCCAGCACCCCGATGGGGACACCCGGGTTGGGGGAGACCCAGTACTTC. Translated, it gives CASTPMGTPGLGETQYF.

The V call is TRBV27, the J call TRBJ1-2; 8 nucleotides align to TRBD1. Germline V gives CDR1 MNHEY, CDR2 SMNVEV (reference sequence). Germline trimming cut 0 bases from V and 6 bases from J; bases unmatched to any gene: 3. The CDR3 consists of 14 residues. The CDR3: CASSLSPGGNGYTF. The CDR3 DNA follows: TGTGCCAGCAGTTTATCCCCAGGGGGCAATGGCTACACCTTC.

The chain employs TRBV7-9 and TRBJ2-7; TRBD1 matches 9 bases. Unmatched junction bases numbered 8, after V lost 5 bases and J lost 6 bases. The CDR3 consists of 14 residues. CDR1 is SEHNR, CDR2 FQNEAQ, per germline (reference sequence). The CDR3 sequence: CASSRDRALGEQYF. CDR3 bases: TGTGCCAGCAGCCGGGACAGGGCCTTGGGCGAGCAGTACTTC.

As regards this clone: Other DNA sequences of this sample code for an identical CDR3. V gene TRBV27 combines with J gene TRBJ1-2; D unclear. Germline CDR1 and CDR2: MNHEY and SMNVEV (reference sequence). Trimming cost V 3 bases and J 4 bases, with 9 bases left between them. The CDR3 sequence is 13 residues long. The CDR3 loop reads CASSFGEGYGYTF. DNA for the CDR3: TGTGCCAGCAGTTTCGGGGAAGGCTATGGCTACACCTTC.

The rearrangement uses TRBV5-5 and TRBJ1-5, with 9 positions matching TRBD1. Trimming at V came to 0 bases and at J to 2 bases, leaving 3 bases not matched to a gene. CDR1 is SGHKS and CDR2 is YYEKEE in the germline V gene (reference sequence). CDR3 length: 16 amino acids. The CDR3 DNA reads as TGTGCCAGCAGCTTGGGACAGGGGGTTGGCAATCAGCCCCAGCATTTT. Its translation is CASSLGQGVGNQPQHF.

The gene calls are TRBV5-8 and TRBJ2-7, with no clear D. The CDR3 runs 13 residues. CDR1 and CDR2 (germline): SGHTS, YDEGEE. The germline V and J ends were trimmed by 2 bases and 0 bases, with 6 bases remaining between them. The CDR3 DNA reads TGTGCCAGCAGCTTTCCAGACTCCTACGAGCAGTACGTC. This encodes CASSFPDSYEQYV.

This rearrangement joins TRBV18 to TRBJ2-7; D unresolved. With 3 bases removed from V and 5 bases from J, the gap between germline ends came to 8 bases. The germline gives CDR1 KGHSH, CDR2 LQKENI. The CDR3 is 12 amino acids. The CDR3, as DNA: TGTGCCAGCTCACCCGGAGACCACGAGCAGTACTTC. Protein product: CASSPGDHEQYF.

The CDR3 reads CASSRTGGEKLFF. CDR3 sequence (DNA): TGTGCCAGCAGCCGTACGGGGGGAGAAAAACTGTTTTTT. The genes are TRBV12-3 or TRBV12-4 and TRBJ1-4, with D possibly matching TRBD1 (5 bases). The CDR3 covers 13 residues. V was clipped by 6 bases and J by 8 bases, with 13 bases between them.

The rearrangement joins TRBV10-2 to TRBJ2-5; 8 bases agree with TRBD2. This CDR3 has 15 amino acids. V was pared by 6 bases and J by 3 bases, with 9 bases of the junction left unmatched. CDR1 is WSHSY and CDR2 is SAAADI in the germline V gene. This chain's CDR3 is CASRYTSGPEETQYF. DNA for the CDR3: TGCGCCAGCAGGTACACTAGCGGACCGGAAGAGACCCAGTACTTC.

The V gene is TRBV5-5, the J gene TRBJ1-3; D remains unclear. From germline, CDR1 is SGHKS and CDR2 YYEKEE (reference sequence). CDR3 length equals 15 residues. Trimming took 2 bases from V and 0 from J, leaving 9 bases between them. CDR3: CASSFVESSGNTIYF. DNA for the CDR3: TGTGCCAGCAGCTTTGTGGAGAGCTCTGGAAACACCATATATTTT. The full variable domain, rest sourced from reference TRBV5-5 and TRBJ1-3, is DAGVTQSPTHLIKTRGQQVTLRCSPISGHKSVSWYQQVLGQGPQFIFQYYEKEERGRGNFPDRFSARQFPNYSSELNVNALLLGDSALYLCASSFVESSGNTIYFGEGSWLTVV.

This clone has just a few counts. The chain recombines TRBV4-1 with TRBJ2-3; 7 nucleotides agree with TRBD2. J lost 3 bases, V lost 4 bases, and 4 bases had no gene match. From germline, CDR1 is MGHRA and CDR2 YSYEKL. This CDR3 comprises 14 residues. In DNA form, the CDR3 reads TGCGCCAGCAGCCCTAGCGGTGCAACAGATACGCAGTATTTT. Translation: CASSPSGATDTQYF.

The gene calls are TRBV7-2 and TRBJ2-3; D is undetermined. The ends were cut back, 2 bases at V and 4 bases at J, with 7 bases in the middle. There are 13 residues in the CDR3. Germline V CDR1 and CDR2: SGHTA, FQGNSA. CDR3 amino acids: CASSLPGSDTQYF. CDR3 nucleotide sequence: TGTGCCAGCAGCTTACCAGGATCAGATACGCAGTATTTT.

This chain joins TRBV5-6 and TRBJ2-7; TRBD2 is a possible D gene (5 bases). Germline CDR1 SGHDT, CDR2 YYEEEE. The ends were cut back, 1 base at V and 8 bases at J, with 19 bases in the middle. This CDR3 comprises 15 residues. The DNA for the CDR3 is TGTGCCAGCAGCTTGAAATTTCTTTTCGGGGTCCAGCAGTACGTC. Protein sequence: CASSLKFLFGVQQYV.

The rearrangement joins TRBV2 to TRBJ1-2; TRBD1 matches at 7 bases. This CDR3 spans 14 amino acids. CDR1 is SNHLY, CDR2 FYNNEI, per germline. With 6 bases clipped from V and 7 bases from J, the junction kept 11 bases outside the gene matches. The CDR3, as DNA: TGTGCCAGCAGGAAGCGTACAGGGGAGAGTGGCTACACCTTC. This codes for CASRKRTGESGYTF. The full variable domain, completed using reference TRBV2 and TRBJ1-2, is EPEVTQTPSHQVTQMGQEVILRCVPISNHLYFYWYRQILGQKVEFLVSFYNNEISEKSEIFDDQFSVERPDGSNFTLKIRSTKLEDSAMYFCASRKRTGESGYTFGSGTRLTVV.